This is a list of T cell receptor beta chains from one sample in a study of T cell responses to AZD1222 COVID-19 vaccine. Only in-frame clones appear in the TCRdb table, and some are missing; sequencing was by immunoSEQ multiplex PCR. The profile shows 130,000 or so clones, more than 85% of them singletons. This specimen consisted of peripheral blood, obtained 28 days after the second AZD1222 dose. These receptors all come from an adult who received the AZD1222 COVID-19 vaccine. Both conserved end residues are part of each CDR3. The order of the fields is D gene, V gene, J gene, clone size, CDR3 length, CDR3 DNA, CDR3 protein. A D gene is named only where the DNA matches it firmly. Clone size appears in some rows only: once, few, many, or a class for an expanded clone.

>.|TRBV5-1|TRBJ2-1|.|14
TGCGCCAGCAGCTTGGGAGACAGGTACAATGAGCAGTTCTTC
CASSLGDRYNEQFF
>.|TRBV6-5|TRBJ1-6|.|14
TGTGCCAGTTATAACCGGGACGCCCTCAGGACCCTCCACTTT
CASYNRDALRTLHF
>TRBD1|TRBV19|TRBJ1-5|.|13
TGTGCCAGTAGCTGGACAGGGTTTGAGCCCCAGCATTTT
CASSWTGFEPQHF
>.|TRBV19|TRBJ2-1|once|16
TGTGCCAGTAGTATGGGGGGAAGAGGTACCTACAATGAGCAGTTCTTC
CASSMGGRGTYNEQFF
>.|TRBV6-6|TRBJ2-3|.|13
TGTGCCAGCAGTTACCCCAACACAGATACGCAGTATTTT
CASSYPNTDTQYF
>.|TRBV11-3|TRBJ1-1|.|13
TGTGCCAGCAGCCCCTCAGTTAACACTGAAGCTTTCTTT
CASSPSVNTEAFF
>.|TRBV5-8|TRBJ1-6|.|16
TGTGCCAGCAGCTTTGGTCAGGCCAGAGCTAATTCACCCCTCCACTTT
CASSFGQARANSPLHF
>.|TRBV7-2|TRBJ2-3|.|15
TGTGCCAGCAGCTTACTGGGAAGTAGCACAGATACGCAGTATTTT
CASSLLGSSTDTQYF
>TRBD1|TRBV9|TRBJ1-6|once|15
TGTGCCAGCAGCGTAGGGACAGGGGGGGAATCACCCCTCCACTTT
CASSVGTGGESPLHF
>.|TRBV10-1|TRBJ2-7|.|12
TGCGCCAGCAGTGTGTCCGTCTACGAGCAGTACTTC
CASSVSVYEQYF
>TRBD1|TRBV9|TRBJ1-2|.|15
TGTGCCAGCAGCGTACCGGACAGGGCGGGCTATGGCTACACCTTC
CASSVPDRAGYGYTF
>.|TRBV9|TRBJ2-5|once|14
TGTGCCAGCAGCGTAGGACAGCAAGGTGGGACCCAGTACTTC
CASSVGQQGGTQYF
>.|TRBV6-6|TRBJ1-5|.|15
TGTGCCAGCAGTAGGGCGACGGGAGGGGGGAAGCCCCAGCATTTT
CASSRATGGGKPQHF
>TRBD1|TRBV12-5|TRBJ1-1|.|14
TGTGCTAGTGGTTTCGGGGACAGGGGTACTGAAGCTTTCTTT
CASGFGDRGTEAFF
>.|TRBV6-1|TRBJ2-7|.|16
TGTGCCAGCAGCGAATGGGTGGGAACTGTTGCCTACGAGCAGTACTTC
CASSEWVGTVAYEQYF
>.|TRBV5-8|TRBJ1-6|.|13
TGTGCCAGCAGCTGGGAAAGAGGTTCACCCCTCCACTTT
CASSWERGSPLHF
>.|TRBV5-1|TRBJ2-1|.|18
TGCGCCAGCAGCTCCCGGGGATTGGGACAAATGAGTTACAATGAGCAGTTCTTC
CASSSRGLGQMSYNEQFF
>TRBD1|TRBV5-1|TRBJ1-1|.|14
TGCGCCAGCAGCTTGGGCAGGGGGAGCACTGAAGCTTTCTTT
CASSLGRGSTEAFF
>TRBD1|TRBV7-2|TRBJ1-6|few|16
TGTGCCAGCAGCCCGACAACAGGGGTTGATAGTTCACCCCTCCACTTT
CASSPTTGVDSSPLHF
>.|TRBV5-1|TRBJ2-3|.|14
TGCGCCAGCAGGCGGGGGCCCAGCACAGATACGCAGTATTTT
CASRRGPSTDTQYF
>.|TRBV7-3|TRBJ2-3|.|12
TGTGCCAGCAGCTTAATCACAGATACGCAGTATTTT
CASSLITDTQYF
>.|TRBV7-8|TRBJ1-4|.|13
TGTGCCAGCACCGCGGGAGTAGGGGAAAAACTGTTTTTT
CASTAGVGEKLFF
>.|TRBV7-2|TRBJ1-6|.|14
TGTGCCAGCAGCTTAGGAGGGGCCAATTCACCCCTCCACTTT
CASSLGGANSPLHF
>.|TRBV19|TRBJ1-1|.|13
TGTGCCAGTAGTAAGACACTAGACACTGAAGCTTTCTTT
CASSKTLDTEAFF
>.|TRBV7-2|TRBJ1-5|.|17
TGTGCCAGCAGCTTAGGTACAAACCTAGGGAGCAATCAGCCCCAGCATTTT
CASSLGTNLGSNQPQHF
>TRBD1|TRBV13|TRBJ2-7|.|15
TGTGCCAGCAGCTCCCCCGGGACAGGGTCTTACGAGCAGTACTTC
CASSSPGTGSYEQYF
>TRBD2|TRBV4-3|TRBJ2-3|.|14
TGCGCCAGCAGCCGGGACTACCGGGGAGATACGCAGTATTTT
CASSRDYRGDTQYF